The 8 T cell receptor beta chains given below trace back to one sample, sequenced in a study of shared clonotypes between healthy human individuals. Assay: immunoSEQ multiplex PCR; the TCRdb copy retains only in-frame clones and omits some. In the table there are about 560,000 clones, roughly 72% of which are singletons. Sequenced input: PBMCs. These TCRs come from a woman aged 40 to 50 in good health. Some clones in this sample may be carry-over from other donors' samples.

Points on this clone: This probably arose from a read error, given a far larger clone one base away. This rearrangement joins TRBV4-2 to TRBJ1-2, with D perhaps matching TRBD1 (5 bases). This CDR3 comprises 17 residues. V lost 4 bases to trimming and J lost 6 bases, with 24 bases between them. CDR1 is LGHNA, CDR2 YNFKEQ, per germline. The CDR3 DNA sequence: TGTGCCAGCAGCCCAGGGTCGGGCAGGGAGTACGGCCATGGCTACACCTTC. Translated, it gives CASSPGSGREYGHGYTF.

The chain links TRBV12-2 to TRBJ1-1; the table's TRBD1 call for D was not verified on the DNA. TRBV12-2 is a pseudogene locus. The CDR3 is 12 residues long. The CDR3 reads CASRLQGHEAFF. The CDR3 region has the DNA TGTGCAAGTCGCTTACAGGGACATGAAGCTTTCTTT.

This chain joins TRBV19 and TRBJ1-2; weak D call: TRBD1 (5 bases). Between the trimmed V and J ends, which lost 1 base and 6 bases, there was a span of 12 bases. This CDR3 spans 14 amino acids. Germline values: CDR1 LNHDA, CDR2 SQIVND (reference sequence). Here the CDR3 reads CASSIVAREHGYTF. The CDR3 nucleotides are TGTGCCAGTAGTATAGTTGCCAGGGAGCATGGCTACACCTTC.

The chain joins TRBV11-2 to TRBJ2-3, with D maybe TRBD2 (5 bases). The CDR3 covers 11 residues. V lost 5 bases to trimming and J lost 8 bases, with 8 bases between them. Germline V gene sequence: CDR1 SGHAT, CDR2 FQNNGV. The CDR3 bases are TGTGCCAGCAGCCAAACTAGTACGCAGTATTTT. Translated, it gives CASSQTSTQYF.

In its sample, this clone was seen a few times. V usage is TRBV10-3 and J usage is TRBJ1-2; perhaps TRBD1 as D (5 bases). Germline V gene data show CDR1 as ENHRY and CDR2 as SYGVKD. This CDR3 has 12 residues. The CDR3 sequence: CASREGDYGYTF. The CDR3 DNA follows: TGTGCATCAAGGGAAGGGGACTATGGCTACACCTTC.

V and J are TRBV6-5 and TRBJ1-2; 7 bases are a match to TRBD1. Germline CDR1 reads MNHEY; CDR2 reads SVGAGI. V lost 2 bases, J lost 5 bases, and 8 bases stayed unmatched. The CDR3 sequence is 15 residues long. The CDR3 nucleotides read TGTGCCAGCAGTTACGACCGTGGGACAGAGTATGGCTACACCTTC. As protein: CASSYDRGTEYGYTF.

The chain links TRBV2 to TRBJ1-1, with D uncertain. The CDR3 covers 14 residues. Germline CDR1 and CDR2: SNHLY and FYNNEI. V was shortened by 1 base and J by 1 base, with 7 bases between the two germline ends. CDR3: CASSEEEGNTEAFF. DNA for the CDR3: TGTGCCAGCAGTGAAGAGGAGGGGAACACTGAAGCTTTCTTT.

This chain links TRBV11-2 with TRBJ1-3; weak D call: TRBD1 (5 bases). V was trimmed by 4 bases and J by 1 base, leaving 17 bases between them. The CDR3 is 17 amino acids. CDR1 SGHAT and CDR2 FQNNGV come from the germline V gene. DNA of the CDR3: TGTGCCAGCAGCTATTCGTGGGGCGGGACGTCTGGAAACACCATATATTTT. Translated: CASSYSWGGTSGNTIYF. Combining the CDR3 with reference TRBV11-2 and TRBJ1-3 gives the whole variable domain EAGVAQSPRYKIIEKRQSVAFWCNPISGHATLYWYQQILGQGPKLLIQFQNNGVVDDSQLPKDRFSAERLKGVDSTLKIQPAKLEDSAVYLCASSYSWGGTSGNTIYFGEGSWLTVV.